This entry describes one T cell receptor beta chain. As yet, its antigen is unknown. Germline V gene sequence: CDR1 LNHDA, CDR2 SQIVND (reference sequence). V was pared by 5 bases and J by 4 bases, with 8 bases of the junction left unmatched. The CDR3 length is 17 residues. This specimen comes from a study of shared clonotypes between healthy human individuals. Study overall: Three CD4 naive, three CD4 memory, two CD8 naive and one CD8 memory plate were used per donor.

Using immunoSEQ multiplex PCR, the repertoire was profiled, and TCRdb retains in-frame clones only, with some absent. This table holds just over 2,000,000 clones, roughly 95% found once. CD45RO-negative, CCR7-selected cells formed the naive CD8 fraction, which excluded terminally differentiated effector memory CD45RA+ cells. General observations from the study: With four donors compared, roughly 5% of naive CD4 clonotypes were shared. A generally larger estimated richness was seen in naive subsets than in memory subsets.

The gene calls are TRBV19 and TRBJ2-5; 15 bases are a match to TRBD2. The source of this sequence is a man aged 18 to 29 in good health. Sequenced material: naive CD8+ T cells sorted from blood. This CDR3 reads CASSVRTSGRVRETQYF. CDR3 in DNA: TGTGCCAGTAGTGTCAGGACTAGCGGGAGGGTTCGAGAGACCCAGTACTTC.